These 20 T cell receptor beta chains came from one sample sequenced in a study of T-cell memory formation after mild COVID-19. Via MiXCR, TCRdb re-called the 5' RACE reads, giving one row per CDR3 protein. The sample shows 580,000 or so distinct CDR3 sequences, roughly 17% of them seen only once. The source material was PBMCs or a T cell subset sorted from them (not recorded which). These receptors were collected from an adult woman who had mild COVID-19 (a few samples of this study predate the infection). Cell type and time point are not known.

The table lists this clonotype with many counts. The chain employs TRBV3-1 and TRBJ2-3; D is unclear. CDR3 length: 11 residues. Trimming cost V 1 base and J 10 bases, with 6 bases left between them. Germline CDR1 is LGHDT and CDR2 is YNNKEL (reference sequence). The CDR3 loop is CASSQGGSQYF. CDR3 in DNA: TGTGCCAGCAGCCAAGGAGGCTCGCAGTATTTT.

This clonotype was seen only a few times. V and J are TRBV5-4 and TRBJ1-1; 7 nucleotides line up with TRBD1. Looked up from germline, CDR1 is SGHNT and CDR2 is YYREEE (reference sequence). After removal of 4 bases from V and 0 bases from J, the junction contained 3 bases not matched to a gene. The length of the CDR3 is 14 residues. CDR3: CASSQQGVNTEAFF. CDR3 coding DNA: TGTGCCAGCAGCCAGCAGGGGGTGAACACTGAAGCTTTCTTT.

Only one count was recorded for this clonotype. The chain links TRBV5-5 to TRBJ2-3, with D tentatively TRBD2 (6 bases). CDR1 SGHKS and CDR2 YYEKEE come from the germline V gene (reference sequence). V was shortened by 1 base and J by 4 bases, with 16 bases between the two germline ends. The CDR3 spans 16 residues. CDR3: CASSLPSSGAADTQYF. In DNA form, the CDR3 reads TGTGCCAGCAGCTTGCCTTCGTCGGGAGCAGCAGATACGCAGTATTTT.

V usage is TRBV4-3 and J usage is TRBJ2-3; maybe TRBD1 (6 bases). The length of the CDR3 is 17 residues. Trimming pared 1 base from V and 3 bases from J, leaving 17 bases between. Germline CDR1 reads LGHNA; CDR2 reads YSLEER. The CDR3 protein is CASSQVLAGVGTDTQYF. The CDR3 DNA reads as TGCGCCAGCAGCCAAGTACTCGCAGGGGTAGGGACAGATACGCAGTATTTT.

The chain couples TRBV9 to TRBJ2-7; TRBD1 might be the D (6 bases). V was clipped by 2 bases and J by 6 bases, with 15 bases between them. The germline CDR1 and CDR2 sequences are SGDLS and YYNGEE. This CDR3 region has 14 residues. The DNA of the CDR3 is TGTGCCAGCAGCGTGGGAGCAGGGGCGCGCGAGCAGTACTTC. Amino acids: CASSVGAGAREQYF.

The CDR3 coding sequence is TGCGCCAGCAGCTTGGTGGAGGCTGATAATTCACCCCTCCACTTT. Translating gives CASSLVEADNSPLHF. This rearrangement joins TRBV5-1 to TRBJ1-6; D gene ambiguous. This CDR3 is 15 amino acids long. The germline V gene has CDR1 SGHRS and CDR2 YFSETQ. V lost 0 bases and J 5 bases, leaving 9 bases between the germline ends.

CDR3 protein: CASKPDAAETQYF. The CDR3 DNA is TGCGCCAGCAAGCCCGATGCCGCGGAGACCCAGTACTTC. The chain recombines TRBV5-1 with TRBJ2-5; D uncertain. CDR1 and CDR2 (germline): SGHRS, YFSETQ. The CDR3 totals 13 residues. Trimming took 6 bases from V and 5 from J, leaving 14 bases between them.

The V and J genes are TRBV4-2 and TRBJ1-2, with 7 bases lining up with TRBD1. This CDR3 contains 17 residues. In germline, CDR1 is LGHNA, CDR2 YNFKEQ. V trimming: 2 bases; J trimming: 7 bases; junction bases outside the gene matches: 16. CDR3 in amino acids: CASSQPQPTQGVGGYTF. CDR3 in DNA: TGTGCCAGCAGCCAACCGCAACCTACCCAGGGGGTGGGTGGCTACACCTTC.

V gene TRBV5-1 combines with J gene TRBJ2-3; D gene uncertain. The CDR3 consists of 14 residues. Trimming took 3 bases from V and 3 from J, leaving 11 bases between them. Germline CDR1 reads SGHRS; CDR2 reads YFSETQ. Written as DNA, the CDR3 is TGCGCCAGCAGCTCCCTGACGGTTACAGATACGCAGTATTTT. Protein: CASSSLTVTDTQYF.

This clonotype was found many times. The V call is TRBV4-2, the J call TRBJ2-5, with a tentative D call TRBD2 (5 bases). V lost 4 bases and J lost 2, with 14 bases in between. The CDR3 is 15 amino acids. Germline lookup yields CDR1 LGHNA and CDR2 YNFKEQ. The CDR3 loop reads CASSRHRGAQETQYF. CDR3 nucleotides: TGTGCCAGCAGCCGCCACCGGGGTGCTCAAGAGACCCAGTACTTC.

The chain links TRBV27 to TRBJ1-2, with D uncertain. This CDR3 spans 15 amino acids. Germline-derived CDR1 and CDR2 are MNHEY and SMNVEV (reference sequence). Trimming left V 3 bases short and J 0 bases short, with 11 bases between. Here the CDR3 DNA reads TGTGCCAGCAGTTTTCGTCCCTCAGCTAACTATGGCTACACCTTC. It specifies CASSFRPSANYGYTF.

This chain uses TRBV18 with TRBJ1-4, with 8 bases that match TRBD1. The CDR3 is 14 residues long. V dropped 3 bases and J dropped 8; count of bases not matched to a gene: 5. Germline CDR1 is KGHSH and CDR2 is LQKENI. This CDR3 is CASSPTGVREKLFF. The CDR3 bases are TGTGCCAGCTCACCGACAGGGGTACGAGAAAAACTGTTTTTT.

Here the CDR3 reads CASSPKLAGGTEQFF. DNA of the CDR3: TGTGCCAGCAGCCCGAAGCTAGCTGGGGGGACTGAGCAGTTCTTC. The V call is TRBV5-5, the J call TRBJ2-1; D is perhaps TRBD2 (6 bases). Germline V lookup: CDR1 SGHKS, CDR2 YYEKEE (reference sequence). This CDR3 spans 15 amino acids. V lost 4 bases and J 9 bases, leaving 20 bases between the germline ends. The full variable domain, completed using reference TRBV5-5 and TRBJ2-1, is DAGVTQSPTHLIKTRGQQVTLRCSPISGHKSVSWYQQVLGQGPQFIFQYYEKEERGRGNFPDRFSARQFPNYSSELNVNALLLGDSALYLCASSPKLAGGTEQFFGPGTRLTVL.

This clonotype was picked up many times. The rearrangement links TRBV29-1 to TRBJ2-5; the match to TRBD2 covers 8 bases. The CDR3 is made up of 12 amino acids. Germline-derived CDR1 and CDR2 are SQVTM and ANQGSEA. After removal of 6 bases from V and 1 base from J, the junction contained 1 base not matched to a gene. CDR3 sequence reads: CSVGGVQETQYF. The CDR3 nucleotides read TGCAGCGTCGGGGGGGTCCAAGAGACCCAGTACTTC.

This sequence joins TRBV3-1 and TRBJ2-1; 7 bases fit TRBD1. J gave up 9 bases and V 4 bases, and 15 bases lay outside the gene matches. The length of the CDR3 is 16 residues. Per germline, CDR1 LGHDT and CDR2 YNNKEL (reference sequence). The CDR3 reads CASSPQTGSTFGEQFF. CDR3 DNA sequence: TGTGCCAGCAGCCCCCAGACAGGGTCTACATTCGGTGAGCAGTTCTTC.

The rearrangement uses TRBV5-6 and TRBJ2-7; possibly TRBD1 or TRBD2 for D (5 bases each). V shed 2 bases and J shed 3 bases, with 15 bases lying between them. Germline assignment: CDR1 SGHDT and CDR2 YYEEEE. This CDR3 is 15 amino acids long. The CDR3 sequence is CASSFGGTRYYEQYF. In DNA form, the CDR3 reads TGTGCCAGCAGCTTTGGGGGAACACGGTACTACGAGCAGTACTTC.

This chain uses TRBV10-3 with TRBJ1-4, with D possibly matching TRBD1 (5 bases). Trimming pared 0 bases from V and 4 bases from J, leaving 9 bases between. Germline V gene data show CDR1 as ENHRY and CDR2 as SYGVKD. The CDR3 has 15 residues. CDR3 in amino acids: CAISESGVSNEKLFF. For the CDR3, the DNA is TGTGCCATCAGTGAGTCGGGGGTCAGTAATGAAAAACTGTTTTTT.

This sequence joins TRBV7-2 and TRBJ2-1; D gene ambiguous. The V gene's germline CDR1 is SGHTA and CDR2 FQGNSA. CDR3 length: 14 residues. The ends were cut back, 5 bases at V and 0 bases at J, with 8 bases in the middle. CDR3 sequence: CASSPRTSYNEQFF. DNA of the CDR3: TGTGCCAGCAGCCCCCGGACCTCCTACAATGAGCAGTTCTTC.

The chain carries TRBV7-9 and TRBJ2-7, with D unresolved. The germline gives CDR1 SEHNR, CDR2 FQNEAQ (reference sequence). The CDR3 sequence is 13 residues long. Deletions cut 1 base from V and 2 bases from J, with 6 bases between. This CDR3 is CASSLEIPYEQYF. Written as DNA, the CDR3 is TGTGCCAGCAGCTTAGAGATCCCCTACGAGCAGTACTTC.

This clonotype was counted a single time. J is TRBJ1-2 and V is TRBV3-1; no clear D. Per the germline V gene, CDR1 is LGHDT and CDR2 is YNNKEL (reference sequence). This CDR3 has 15 amino acids. The germline V and J ends were trimmed by 3 bases and 8 bases, with 19 bases remaining between them. The CDR3 coding sequence is TGTGCCAGCAGCCAGGGTAGCAGGATGACGAGCGGCTACACCTTC. The encoded protein is CASSQGSRMTSGYTF. The full variable domain, completed using reference TRBV3-1 and TRBJ1-2, is DTAVSQTPKYLVTQMGNDKSIKCEQNLGHDTMYWYKQDSKKFLKIMFSYNNKELIINETVPNRFSPKSPDKAHLNLHINSLELGDSAVYFCASSQGSRMTSGYTFGSGTRLTVV.